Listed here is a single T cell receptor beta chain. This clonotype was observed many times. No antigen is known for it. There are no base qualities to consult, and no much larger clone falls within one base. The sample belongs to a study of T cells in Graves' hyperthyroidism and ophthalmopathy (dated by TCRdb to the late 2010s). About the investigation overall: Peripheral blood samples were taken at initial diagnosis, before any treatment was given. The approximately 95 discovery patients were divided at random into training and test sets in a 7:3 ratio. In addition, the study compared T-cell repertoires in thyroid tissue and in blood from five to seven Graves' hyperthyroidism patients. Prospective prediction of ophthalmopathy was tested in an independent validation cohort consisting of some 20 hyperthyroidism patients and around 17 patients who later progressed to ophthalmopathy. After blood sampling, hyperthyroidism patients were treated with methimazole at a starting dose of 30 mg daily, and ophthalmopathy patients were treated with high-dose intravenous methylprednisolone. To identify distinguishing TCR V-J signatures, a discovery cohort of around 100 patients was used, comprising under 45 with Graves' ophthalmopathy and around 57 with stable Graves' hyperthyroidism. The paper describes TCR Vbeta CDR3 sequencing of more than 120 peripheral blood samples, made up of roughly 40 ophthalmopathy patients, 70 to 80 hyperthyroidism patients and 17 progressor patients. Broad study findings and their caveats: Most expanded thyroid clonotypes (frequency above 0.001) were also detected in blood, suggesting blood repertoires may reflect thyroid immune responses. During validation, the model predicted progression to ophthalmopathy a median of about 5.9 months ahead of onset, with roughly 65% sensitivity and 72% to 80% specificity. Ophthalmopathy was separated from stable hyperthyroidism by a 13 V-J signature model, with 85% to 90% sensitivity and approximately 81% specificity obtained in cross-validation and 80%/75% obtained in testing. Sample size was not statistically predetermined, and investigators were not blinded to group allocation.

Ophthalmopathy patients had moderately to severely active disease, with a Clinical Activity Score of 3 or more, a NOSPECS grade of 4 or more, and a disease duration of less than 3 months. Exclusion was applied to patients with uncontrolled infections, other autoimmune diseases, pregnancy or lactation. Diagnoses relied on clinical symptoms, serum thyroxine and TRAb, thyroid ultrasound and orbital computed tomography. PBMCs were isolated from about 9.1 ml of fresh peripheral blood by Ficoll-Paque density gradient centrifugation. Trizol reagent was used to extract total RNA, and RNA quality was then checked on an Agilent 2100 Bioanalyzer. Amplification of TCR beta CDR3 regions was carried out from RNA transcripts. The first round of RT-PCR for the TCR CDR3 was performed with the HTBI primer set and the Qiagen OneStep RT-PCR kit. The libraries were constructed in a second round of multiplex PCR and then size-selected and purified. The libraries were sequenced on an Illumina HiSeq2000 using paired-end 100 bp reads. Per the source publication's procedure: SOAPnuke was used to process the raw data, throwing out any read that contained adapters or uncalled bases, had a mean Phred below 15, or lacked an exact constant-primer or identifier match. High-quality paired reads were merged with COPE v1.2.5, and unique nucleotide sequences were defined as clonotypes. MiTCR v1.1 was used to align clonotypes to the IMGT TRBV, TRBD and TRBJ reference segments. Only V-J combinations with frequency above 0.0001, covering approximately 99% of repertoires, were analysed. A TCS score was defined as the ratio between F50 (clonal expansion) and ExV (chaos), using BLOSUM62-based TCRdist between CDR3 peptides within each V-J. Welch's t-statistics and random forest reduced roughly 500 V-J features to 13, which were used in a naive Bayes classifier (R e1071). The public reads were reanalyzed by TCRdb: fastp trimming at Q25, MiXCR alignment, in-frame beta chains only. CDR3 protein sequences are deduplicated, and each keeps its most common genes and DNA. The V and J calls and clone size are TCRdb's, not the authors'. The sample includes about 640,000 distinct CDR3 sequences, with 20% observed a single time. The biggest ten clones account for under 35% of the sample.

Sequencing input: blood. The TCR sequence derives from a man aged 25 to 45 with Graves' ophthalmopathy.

The nucleotides read TGTGCCAGCAGCCAATCGGCCCACGAGCAGTACTTC. Its protein product is CASSQSAHEQYF. Here the chain combines TRBV11-1 and TRBJ2-7; the D gene remains uncertain. The V end loses 5 bases and the J end loses 5 bases, and a stretch of 10 bases separates them. Taken from cysteine to phenylalanine, the CDR3 has 12 residues. Left in the record is the CDR3 DNA by itself, 36 bases read in frame from the first base. According to the germline V gene (reference sequence), CDR1 reads SGHAT and CDR2 reads FQDESV.